These 10 T cell receptor beta chains were all obtained from the same sample, sequenced in a study of shared clonotypes between healthy human individuals. TCRdb's table, derived via immunoSEQ multiplex PCR, lists solely in-frame clones and lacks some. The table includes 550,000 to 700,000 clones, around 78% detected once. Sequences were obtained from memory CD4+ T cells sorted from blood. Subset defined: CD45RA-negative fraction. The origin of the receptors is a woman aged 25 to 39 in good health.

This CDR3 reads CASRHRGAGELFF. The CDR3 bases are TGTGCCAGCAGACACAGGGGAGCCGGGGAGCTGTTTTTT. This chain connects TRBV6-6 to TRBJ2-2; TRBD1 agrees at 7 bases. The length of the CDR3 is 13 residues. In germline, CDR1 is MNHNY, CDR2 SVGAGI (reference sequence). V was pared by 6 bases and J by 6 bases, with 4 bases of the junction left unmatched.

As concerns this clone: A read error may account for a junction end that differs from germline. V and J are TRBV19 and TRBJ2-7, with 10 nucleotides matching TRBD2. This CDR3 is built from 14 residues. Germline assignment: CDR1 LNHDA and CDR2 SQIVND (reference sequence). CDR3 residues: CAGSRLAGVYEQYF. The CDR3 DNA sequence: TGTGCCGGTAGTAGGCTAGCGGGAGTCTACGAGCAGTACTTC.

This clone was counted once. The genes are TRBV30 and TRBJ1-2; 9 nucleotides line up with TRBD1. The CDR3 length is 17 residues. The trim removed 2 bases at V and 2 bases at J, leaving 12 bases unmatched. Germline V gives CDR1 GTSNPN, CDR2 SVGIG (reference sequence). The chain's CDR3 is CAWSPRDRVYSNYGYTF. The CDR3 nucleotides are TGTGCCTGGAGTCCCCGGGACAGGGTGTATTCCAACTATGGCTACACCTTC.

The V and J genes are TRBV5-8 and TRBJ2-5; D unresolved. Germline V gives CDR1 SGHTS, CDR2 YDEGEE. This CDR3 is built from 17 residues. V was clipped by 0 bases and J by 2 bases, with 17 bases between them. CDR3 amino acids: CASSLVFLGLGQETQYF. CDR3 DNA: TGTGCCAGCAGCTTGGTCTTTTTGGGGTTGGGGCAAGAGACCCAGTACTTC.

The chain carries TRBV7-2 and TRBJ1-2, with no clear D. The CDR3 loop spans 13 amino acids. Trimming pared 5 bases from V and 4 bases from J, leaving 11 bases between. Looked up from germline, CDR1 is SGHTA and CDR2 is FQGNSA. The CDR3 nucleotides are TGTGCCAGCAGCCTGGGCCGCAGCTATGGCTACACCTTC. Protein product: CASSLGRSYGYTF. Complete variable domain (other parts from reference TRBV7-2 and TRBJ1-2): GAGVSQSPSNKVTEKGKDVELRCDPISGHTALYWYRQSLGQGLEFLIYFQGNSAPDKSGLPSDRFSAERTGGSVSTLTIQRTQQEDSAVYLCASSLGRSYGYTFGSGTRLTVV.

This clone was seen only a few times. This chain joins TRBV5-1 and TRBJ2-5; 8 nucleotides line up with TRBD1. CDR3 size: 15 residues. Germline CDR1 reads SGHRS; CDR2 reads YFSETQ. V trimming: 4 bases; J trimming: 4 bases; junction bases outside the gene matches: 9. This CDR3 is CASSPWGGQGETQYF. CDR3 DNA: TGCGCCAGCAGCCCCTGGGGCGGACAGGGAGAGACCCAGTACTTC.

The rearrangement joins TRBV28 to TRBJ2-7; D remains unclear. This CDR3 comprises 15 residues. Germline V gives CDR1 MDHEN, CDR2 SYDVKM. The germline V and J ends were trimmed by 2 bases and 0 bases, with 11 bases remaining between them. The CDR3 nucleotides read TGTGCCAGCAGTTTAGTCGTGGCGGCCTCCTACGAGCAGTACTTC. It specifies CASSLVVAASYEQYF.

V gene TRBV14 combines with J gene TRBJ1-2; D gene ambiguous. Germline V lookup: CDR1 SGHDN, CDR2 FVKESK. The germline V and J ends were trimmed by 1 base and 7 bases, with 16 bases remaining between them. This CDR3 has 15 residues. CDR3 DNA: TGTGCCAGCAGCCAAGGAACAAGACCGAGGCCTGGCTACACCTTC. Amino acid sequence: CASSQGTRPRPGYTF. Based on the CDR3 plus reference TRBV14 and TRBJ1-2, the full variable domain is EAGVTQFPSHSVIEKGQTVTLRCDPISGHDNLYWYRRVMGKEIKFLLHFVKESKQDESGMPNNRFLAERTGGTYSTLKVQPAELEDSGVYFCASSQGTRPRPGYTFGSGTRLTVV.

The chain joins TRBV6-4 to TRBJ1-3; D gene unclear. With 3 bases removed from V and 0 bases from J, the gap between germline ends came to 18 bases. Per the germline V gene, CDR1 is MRHNA and CDR2 is SNTAGT. CDR3 length equals 18 residues. In nucleotides, the CDR3 is TGTGCCAGCAGTGATCCGACTCAGCCATACTCCTCTGGAAACACCATATATTTT. Translating gives CASSDPTQPYSSGNTIYF.

The table lists this clone with a count of one. V and J are TRBV19 and TRBJ1-5, with a weak D call TRBD1 (6 bases). The germline V gene encodes CDR1 LNHDA and CDR2 SQIVND (reference sequence). There are 17 residues in the CDR3. V gave up 3 bases and J gave up 4 bases, with 19 bases separating them. The CDR3 loop reads CASSMDIRRGWNQPQHF. CDR3 nucleotide sequence: TGTGCCAGTAGTATGGACATCAGGAGGGGGTGGAATCAGCCCCAGCATTTT.